A single sample gave rise to the 7 T cell receptor beta chains below, sequenced in a study of chemoradiotherapy in HPV16-positive cancers. This table comes from immunoSEQ multiplex PCR, and its TCRdb copy is limited to in-frame clones, with some not included. The sample records over 10,000 clones, roughly four fifths being singletons. This sample was obtained from a patient who underwent chemoradiotherapy. These receptors originate from a human donor with HPV-associated anogenital cancer.

This clone appeared a single time. This chain uses TRBV18 with TRBJ2-7; TRBD1 matches 10 bases. J lost 5 bases, V lost 5 bases, and 9 bases had no gene match. From germline, CDR1 is KGHSH and CDR2 LQKENI. The CDR3 covers 15 residues. In DNA form, the CDR3 reads TGTGCCAGCTCAATAGGGACAGGGGTAGAAAACGAGCAGTACTTC. Its translation is CASSIGTGVENEQYF.

This chain uses TRBV18 with TRBJ2-3, with D uncertain. CDR1 and CDR2 from the germline V gene are KGHSH and LQKENI. V was cut by 3 bases and J by 4 bases, with 26 bases left in between. CDR3 length: 19 amino acids. The CDR3 loop is CASSPDRSSRSRSADTQYF. CDR3 coding DNA: TGTGCCAGCTCACCGGACCGGAGTTCCCGGAGTCGGTCGGCAGATACGCAGTATTTT.

This clone has just a few counts. The chain is built from TRBV5-1 and TRBJ1-1, with 7 bases matching TRBD1. This CDR3 has 15 residues. Germline V lookup: CDR1 SGHRS, CDR2 YFSETQ. The V and J ends lost 4 bases and 4 bases, in that order; junction bases with no gene match: 10. CDR3 in DNA: TGCGCCAGCAGCGATCAGGGGACAGCGGGCACTGAAGCTTTCTTT. Protein product: CASSDQGTAGTEAFF.

The rearrangement joins TRBV9 to TRBJ2-7; TRBD1 or TRBD2 may be the D gene (5 bases each). CDR3 length: 16 amino acids. The V end was cut by 3 bases, the J end by 2 bases, with 18 bases between. Germline V gene sequence: CDR1 SGDLS, CDR2 YYNGEE. The CDR3 region is CASSGGVGQGTYEQYF. The CDR3 DNA is TGTGCCAGCAGCGGAGGGGTAGGGCAGGGAACCTACGAGCAGTACTTC.

By its share, this clone is medium-sized (0.01 to 0.1%). The chain links TRBV7-2 to TRBJ1-5; the D is unclear. Per the germline V gene, CDR1 is SGHTA and CDR2 is FQGNSA. V dropped 5 bases and J dropped 6 bases, with 11 bases sitting between them. The length of the CDR3 is 13 residues. The CDR3 region has the DNA TGTGCCAGCAGCCCGGTTGCGGCTCAGCCCCAGCATTTT. Translating gives CASSPVAAQPQHF.

This clone is termed medium-sized. The V call is TRBV7-9, the J call TRBJ2-6, with unresolved D. Germline V gene lookup returns CDR1 SEHNR and CDR2 FQNEAQ (reference sequence). The CDR3 has 19 residues. Trimming removed 1 base at V and 0 bases at J, with 16 bases between. The CDR3 reads CASSLGIADSFSGANVLTF. DNA for the CDR3: TGTGCCAGCAGCTTAGGGATTGCGGATTCCTTCTCTGGGGCCAACGTCCTGACTTTC.

This rearrangement joins TRBV19 to TRBJ1-3, with D hard to call. The CDR3 is 15 residues long. Germline-derived CDR1 and CDR2 are LNHDA and SQIVND (reference sequence). V lost 6 bases, J lost 0 bases, and 12 bases lay in between. The DNA for the CDR3 is TGTGCCAGTAGAGTTGCAGGCACCTCTGGAAACACCATATATTTT. Residues: CASRVAGTSGNTIYF.